This TCR beta chain was identified during a study of tumor-infiltrating T cells and Merkel cell polyomavirus. Overall study context: The study examined CD8+ T cells specific for the Merkel cell polyomavirus KLL epitope. General study points: Largely private KLL-specific TRB repertoires had one clonotype shared by two patients.

Measured with immunoSEQ multiplex PCR; TCRdb has only the in-frame clones, and not every one. There are more than 20,000 clones in the sample; 70% to 90% occur only once, and roughly 3% lies in the top ten. The V gene lost 2 bases and the J gene lost 2 bases, with 9 bases spanning the gap. Germline V gene data show CDR1 as MNHNS and CDR2 as SASEGT. This CDR3 spans 14 amino acids. Robust Merkel cell polyomavirus Large T antigen positivity by immunohistochemistry was seen in all patients' tumors. Included patients showed over 0.04% KLL-tetramer+ CD8+ T cells in blood and/or TIL. Every patient was Caucasian, with ages from roughly 50 to 85 and median around 65. Lymph node tumor was used when the primary was unknown with nodal presentation or primary tissue was insufficient. With respect to this clone: Its target is not known.

Sequencing was performed on lymph node tissue. The receptor was isolated from a man aged 50 to 59 with Merkel cell carcinoma. The chain uses TRBV6-1 and TRBJ2-5; D possibly corresponds to TRBD1 (5 bases). This CDR3 is CASSERGGQETQYF. The CDR3 bases are TGTGCCAGCAGTGAAAGGGGCGGACAAGAGACCCAGTACTTC.